This T cell receptor (beta chain) was captured by sequencing in a study of T-cell memory formation after mild COVID-19. Looking at the study overall: TCR clusters showed largely donor specificity.

Points on this clonotype: Antigen unknown.

General study findings and limits: Of the contracting clones, CD4+ ones lay mainly in CM and EM, and CD8+ ones in EMRA.

Trimming stripped 1 base from V and 2 bases from J, with 16 bases between. CDR1 is SEHNR and CDR2 is FQNEAQ in the germline V gene (reference sequence). The CDR3 spans 17 residues. Employing constant-segment primers, 5'RACE generated TCR alpha and TCR beta cDNA libraries bearing sample barcodes and UMIs. TCRdb redid the calling of the 5' RACE reads with MiXCR, one entry per CDR3 protein. The repertoire includes 550,000 to 650,000 distinct CDR3 sequences, roughly 17% of them detected once, and roughly 7.7% sits in the top ten. The V call is TRBV7-9, the J call TRBJ2-3; D remains unclear. Sequenced material: PBMCs or a T cell subset sorted from them (not recorded which). This TCR was sampled from an adult woman who had mild COVID-19 (a few samples of this study predate the infection). Cell type and time point are not known. The CDR3 reads CASSLEASPIHTDTQYF. DNA for the CDR3: TGTGCCAGCAGCTTAGAAGCCTCCCCCATACACACAGATACGCAGTATTTT.